The 10 T cell receptor beta chains in this list originate from one sample, sequenced in a study of T cells after yellow fever vaccination. One entry per CDR3 protein results from TCRdb running MiXCR on the 5' RACE reads. The sample has a few hundred thousand distinct CDR3 sequences, around 7.3% seen once. The sequenced sample was PBMCs, obtained more than 40 days after the first yellow fever vaccination. Receptors originate from a man aged 18 to 29 who received the YFV17D yellow fever vaccine.

There are a few counts of this clonotype. The chain employs TRBV4-2 and TRBJ2-5; 9 bases fit TRBD2. V dropped 5 bases and J dropped 5; count of bases not matched to a gene: 9. Germline V CDR1 and CDR2: LGHNA, YNFKEQ. The CDR3 consists of 15 residues. CDR3 region: CASSETAGGRETQYF. DNA of the CDR3: TGTGCCAGCAGCGAAACCGCGGGAGGGCGGGAGACCCAGTACTTC.

This clonotype was counted between two and nine times. The J gene is TRBJ2-3, the V gene TRBV29-1, with 9 nucleotides matching TRBD2. V trimming: 4 bases; J trimming: 0 bases; junction bases outside the gene matches: 5. This CDR3 contains 15 residues. Germline-derived CDR1 and CDR2 are SQVTM and ANQGSEA. DNA for the CDR3: TGCAGCGTTGTGGTTAGCGGGGGAAGCACAGATACGCAGTATTTT. Protein: CSVVVSGGSTDTQYF.

This clonotype was picked up many times. This chain uses TRBV9 with TRBJ1-1; D gene unclear. CDR1 and CDR2 (germline): SGDLS, YYNGEE. The CDR3 loop spans 14 amino acids. V was shortened by 2 bases and J by 0 bases, with 8 bases between the two germline ends. CDR3 DNA sequence: TGTGCCAGCAGCGTTACAGACCTGAACACTGAAGCTTTCTTT. This codes for CASSVTDLNTEAFF.

This chain connects TRBV5-1 to TRBJ2-3; 7 bases line up with TRBD2. CDR3 length: 13 residues. After removal of 2 bases from V and 9 bases from J, the junction contained 6 bases not matched to a gene. Germline V gives CDR1 SGHRS, CDR2 YFSETQ. CDR3 nucleotides: TGCGCCAGCAGCTTTGGGATAGCGGGCACGCAGTATTTT. Translated: CASSFGIAGTQYF. Supplemented by reference TRBV5-1 and TRBJ2-3, the full variable domain reads KAGVTQTPRYLIKTRGQQVTLSCSPISGHRSVSWYQQTPGQGLQFLFEYFSETQRNKGNFPGRFSGRQFSNSRSEMNVSTLELGDSALYLCASSFGIAGTQYFGPGTRLTVL.

This clonotype was counted between two and nine times. The chain has TRBV21-1 and TRBJ2-7; TRBD1, the table's D call, was not compared with the DNA. TRBV21-1 is shown as a pseudogene. CDR3 length: 16 amino acids. The CDR3 DNA sequence: TGTGCCAGCAGCAACGGGGGAAGCCGACCTCCCTACGAGCAGTACGTC. It specifies CASSNGGSRPPYEQYV.

This chain links TRBV19 with TRBJ1-5; 7 bases are a match to TRBD1. The CDR3 is 18 residues long. Germline V gene sequence: CDR1 LNHDA, CDR2 SQIVND (reference sequence). J lost 0 bases, V lost 5 bases, and 13 bases had no gene match. This CDR3 is CASSPGRGRHYSNQPQHF. CDR3 nucleotide sequence: TGTGCCAGTAGTCCGGGGAGGGGGCGACATTATAGCAATCAGCCCCAGCATTTT.

This clonotype came up a few times. The chain joins TRBV7-9 to TRBJ1-6; no reliable D call. The CDR3 is 13 residues long. The V end was cut by 11 bases, the J end by 8 bases, with 16 bases between. CDR1 and CDR2 from the germline V gene are SEHNR and FQNEAQ (reference sequence). CDR3 nucleotide sequence: TGTGCCGGAGGGAGTACCTTCGATTCACCCCTCCACTTT. As protein: CAGGSTFDSPLHF.

The chain recombines TRBV5-8 with TRBJ2-5; no definite D call. Trimming stripped 0 bases from V and 4 bases from J, with 7 bases between. Germline values: CDR1 SGHTS, CDR2 YDEGEE. CDR3 length: 13 amino acids. CDR3 sequence (DNA): TGTGCCAGCAGCTTGGGGGATGGAGAGACCCAGTACTTC. It translates to CASSLGDGETQYF. The complete variable domain, with remaining parts taken from reference TRBV5-8 and TRBJ2-5, reads EAGVTQSPTHLIKTRGQQATLRCSPISGHTSVYWYQQALGLGLQFLLWYDEGEERNRGNFPPRFSGRQFPNYSSELNVNALELEDSALYLCASSLGDGETQYFGPGTRLLVL.

This clonotype was counted ten times or more. The CDR3 DNA reads TGTGCCAGCAGCACGATACAACATGACAGCTCCTACGAGCAGTACGTC. Amino acids: CASSTIQHDSSYEQYV. This chain connects TRBV21-1 to TRBJ2-7. TRBV21-1 is termed a pseudogene. The CDR3 loop spans 16 amino acids.

This clonotype was observed at least ten times. V usage is TRBV5-1 and J usage is TRBJ1-1; D is uncertain. V shed 3 bases and J shed 4 bases, with 16 bases lying between them. The germline V gene encodes CDR1 SGHRS and CDR2 YFSETQ. This CDR3 contains 15 residues. The CDR3: CASSYFGEVGTEAFF. In DNA, the CDR3 is TGCGCCAGCAGCTATTTCGGGGAGGTGGGCACTGAAGCTTTCTTT. Full variable domain (rest looked up from reference TRBV5-1 and TRBJ1-1): KAGVTQTPRYLIKTRGQQVTLSCSPISGHRSVSWYQQTPGQGLQFLFEYFSETQRNKGNFPGRFSGRQFSNSRSEMNVSTLELGDSALYLCASSYFGEVGTEAFFGQGTRLTVV.